Each of the 18 T cell receptor beta chains below was sequenced from the same sample in a study of chemoradiotherapy in HPV16-positive cancers. Some clones are missing from TCRdb's copy, which holds only in-frame ones; the method was immunoSEQ multiplex PCR. Of 9,500 to 15,000 clones listed, around 89% are singletons. Sequenced material: blood, taken from a patient who underwent chemoradiotherapy. These receptors were taken from a human donor with HPV-associated anogenital cancer.

The chain uses TRBV10-1 and TRBJ2-1, with 11 bases that match TRBD2. J gave up 7 bases and V 7 bases, and 3 bases lay outside the gene matches. Looked up from germline, CDR1 is WNHNN and CDR2 is SYGVQD (reference sequence). The CDR3 runs to 13 residues. Here the CDR3 DNA reads TGCGCCAGCATGCTAGCGGGGGGAAATGAGCAGTTCTTC. Residues: CASMLAGGNEQFF.

The chain is built from TRBV4-3 and TRBJ2-4; perhaps TRBD1 as D (6 bases). The CDR3 is 16 residues long. V was pared by 0 bases and J by 8 bases, with 17 bases between. Germline lookup yields CDR1 LGHNA and CDR2 YSLEER. The CDR3 loop is CASSQDSWRTVDIQYF. In DNA form, the CDR3 reads TGCGCCAGCAGCCAAGATAGTTGGAGGACAGTAGACATTCAGTACTTC.

The chain is built from TRBV7-2 and TRBJ1-3; 7 bases align to TRBD1. The CDR3 sequence is 16 residues long. The trim removed 2 bases at V and 1 base at J, leaving 5 bases unmatched. CDR1 is SGHTA and CDR2 is FQGNSA in the germline V gene. The CDR3 sequence is CASSLNRGRSGNTIYF. The CDR3 nucleotides are TGTGCCAGCAGCTTAAACAGGGGTCGGTCTGGAAACACCATATATTTT.

Of note for this clone: Likely a read error: the CDR3 ends without its conserved phenylalanine or tryptophan. It is unclear where the CDR3 begins or ends on the DNA, so no DNA is shown, and the CDR3 is as TCRdb lists it. The chain couples TRBV6-1 to TRBJ2-7; TRBD1 is the table's D call, not checked against the DNA. Termini included, the CDR3 measures 13 amino acids. Germline CDR1 and CDR2: MNHNS and SASEGT. The CDR3: CASSDLIDRGLRI.

This sequence joins TRBV5-6 and TRBJ1-4; D might be TRBD1 (5 bases). Trimming shortened V by 0 bases and J by 5 bases, and 8 bases separated the two germline ends. The CDR3 has 14 amino acids. Looked up from germline, CDR1 is SGHDT and CDR2 is YYEEEE. In DNA form, the CDR3 reads TGTGCCAGCAGCTTGGGGCACAGGAATGAAAAACTGTTTTTT. Amino acids: CASSLGHRNEKLFF.

The chain links TRBV19 to TRBJ1-5; D call uncertain. Germline V gene lookup returns CDR1 LNHDA and CDR2 SQIVND (reference sequence). The V gene lost 7 bases and the J gene lost 6 bases, with 16 bases spanning the gap. The CDR3 is 14 residues long. The DNA of the CDR3 is TGTGCCAGTAAACGTGACCAATTGGGTCAGCCCCAGCATTTT. Amino acid sequence: CASKRDQLGQPQHF.

The CDR3 region has the DNA TGTGCCATCAGTGATTGGGGGGTAGATGAATCTCGGCGCGAGCAGTACTTC. Translation: CAISDWGVDESRREQYF. The chain joins TRBV10-3 to TRBJ2-7, with a tentative D call TRBD2 (6 bases). Germline assignment: CDR1 ENHRY and CDR2 SYGVKD. The CDR3 spans 17 residues. V lost 3 bases to trimming and J lost 6 bases, with 24 bases between them.

This chain's CDR3 is CASSLLQSNYGYTF. In DNA form, the CDR3 reads TGTGCCAGCAGCTTATTGCAGTCTAACTATGGCTACACCTTC. V is TRBV7-9 and J is TRBJ1-2, with unresolved D. The germline CDR1 and CDR2 sequences are SEHNR and FQNEAQ (reference sequence). The length of the CDR3 is 14 residues. Trimming stripped 2 bases from V and 0 bases from J, with 7 bases between.

V usage is TRBV14 and J usage is TRBJ1-2; the D is unclear. V lost 6 bases, J lost 2 bases, and 10 bases lay in between. The CDR3 runs 13 residues. CDR1 SGHDN and CDR2 FVKESK come from the germline V gene. CDR3 bases: TGTGCCAGCAGTATTGGACTAAACTATGGCTACACCTTC. This encodes CASSIGLNYGYTF.

This chain uses TRBV7-6 with TRBJ2-5; 8 bases are a match to TRBD2. The germline V gene encodes CDR1 SGHVS and CDR2 FNYEAQ. V lost 5 bases to trimming and J lost 5 bases; unmatched junction nucleotides: 10. The CDR3 extends over 15 amino acids. The CDR3 bases are TGTGCCAGCAGCCTTTCGGGGGGGCTATGGGAGACCCAGTACTTC. Its protein is CASSLSGGLWETQYF.

This chain joins TRBV9 and TRBJ2-2; 10 nucleotides agree with TRBD1. After removal of 2 bases from V and 4 bases from J, the junction contained 2 bases not matched to a gene. Germline loops: CDR1 SGDLS, CDR2 YYNGEE. The CDR3 is made up of 15 amino acids. The CDR3 DNA is TGTGCCAGCAGCGTTTGGGACAGGGGCACCGGGGAGCTGTTTTTT. Protein: CASSVWDRGTGELFF.

The chain links TRBV4-1 to TRBJ2-7; D unresolved. Germline lookup yields CDR1 MGHRA and CDR2 YSYEKL. Trimming removed 1 base from V and 1 base from J, with 8 bases in between. CDR3 size: 14 residues. The CDR3 DNA follows: TGCGCCAGCAGCCAAGTGACGGCTTCCTACGAGCAGTACTTC. Encoded protein: CASSQVTASYEQYF.

The chain is built from TRBV19 and TRBJ1-2; D call uncertain. Between the trimmed V and J ends, which lost 3 bases and 5 bases, there was a span of 4 bases. The V gene's germline CDR1 is LNHDA and CDR2 SQIVND (reference sequence). The CDR3 consists of 11 residues. CDR3 sequence (DNA): TGTGCCAGTAGTATCCGGTATGGCTACACCTTC. Translation gives CASSIRYGYTF.

The chain couples TRBV7-2 to TRBJ2-4; D is possibly TRBD1 (6 bases). The CDR3 has 13 amino acids. Looked up from germline, CDR1 is SGHTA and CDR2 is FQGNSA. V shed 6 bases and J shed 8 bases, with 14 bases lying between them. The CDR3 nucleotides are TGTGCCAGCAGGCCCCTGGGGGCAGACATTCAGTACTTC. It encodes CASRPLGADIQYF.

The chain couples TRBV29-1 to TRBJ1-2; weak D call: TRBD1 (6 bases). CDR1 and CDR2 from the germline V gene are SQVTM and ANQGSEA. This CDR3 is built from 15 residues. V lost 3 bases and J lost 4, with 18 bases in between. Written as DNA, the CDR3 is TGCAGCGTTGACCCGACAGGCCATAGGGGCTATGGCTACACCTTC. It is translated as CSVDPTGHRGYGYTF.

CDR3 loop: CASSEPGQGPYEQYF. The CDR3 nucleotides are TGTGCCAGCAGTGAGCCGGGACAGGGGCCCTACGAGCAGTACTTC. The chain combines TRBV6-1 with TRBJ2-7; the match to TRBD1 covers 10 bases. The CDR3 loop spans 15 amino acids. The junction had 4 bases not matched to a gene; V was cut back by 3 bases and J by 2 bases. Germline V lookup: CDR1 MNHNS, CDR2 SASEGT.

The rearrangement uses TRBV7-6 and TRBJ2-3, with unresolved D. V gave up 6 bases and J gave up 5 bases, with 12 bases separating them. The CDR3 is 13 residues long. Germline loops: CDR1 SGHVS, CDR2 FNYEAQ. CDR3 DNA: TGTGCCAGCAGATCCTCACCAGGAGATACGCAGTATTTT. Protein: CASRSSPGDTQYF.

The table lists this clone with a few counts. This chain joins TRBV5-4 and TRBJ1-1; D may be TRBD1 (5 bases). Trimming removed 5 bases from V and 6 bases from J, with 8 bases in between. Germline V gives CDR1 SGHNT, CDR2 YYREEE (reference sequence). The CDR3 runs 11 residues. The CDR3 bases are TGTGCCAGCAGTCGACAGTCTGAAGCTTTCTTT. Its protein is CASSRQSEAFF.